A single sample is the source of the 21 T cell receptor beta chains below, sequenced in a study of regulatory T cells in long-lasting Graves disease. Libraries of TCR beta came from iRepertoire HTBI primers plus Arm-PCR of CDR3 regions. In TCRdb, the multiplex PCR reads were re-called with MiXCR into one record per CDR3 protein. The table includes 400,000 to 550,000 distinct CDR3 sequences, around 17% detected once. Regarding time point: newly diagnosed GD, antithyroid drugs for less than 3 months. PBMCs provided the RNA from which the TCR library was made. These same records also appear under a second study, on T cells in Graves' hyperthyroidism and ophthalmopathy.

The sample was peripheral blood mononuclear cells (PBMCs), taken at new diagnosis, from a patient treated with antithyroid drugs. The source is a young woman with Graves disease.

This clonotype has just a few counts. The J gene is TRBJ1-1, the V gene TRBV5-4; a possible D gene is TRBD1 (5 bases). Deletions cut 6 bases from V and 1 base from J, with 22 bases between. This CDR3 is built from 17 residues. Germline assignment: CDR1 SGHNT and CDR2 YYREEE (reference sequence). The chain's CDR3 is CASNSPASLGGNTEAFF. As DNA, the CDR3 is TGTGCCAGCAACTCGCCCGCCTCGTTGGGGGGGAACACTGAAGCTTTCTTT. Based on the CDR3 plus reference TRBV5-4 and TRBJ1-1, the full variable domain is ETGVTQSPTHLIKTRGQQVTLRCSSQSGHNTVSWYQQALGQGPQFIFQYYREEENGRGNFPPRFSGLQFPNYSSELNVNALELDDSALYLCASNSPASLGGNTEAFFGQGTRLTVV.

This clonotype turned up a few times. This chain connects TRBV6-1 to TRBJ2-3, with no clear D. Looked up from germline, CDR1 is MNHNS and CDR2 is SASEGT. There are 12 residues in the CDR3. The CDR3 is CASAGTTDTQYF. CDR3 DNA: TGTGCATCGGCCGGCACCACAGATACGCAGTATTTT.

This clonotype has a handful of counts. This sequence joins TRBV11-2 and TRBJ2-7; TRBD2 aligns across 8 bases. Germline CDR1 reads SGHAT; CDR2 reads FQNNGV. The CDR3 has 19 amino acids. The ends lost 3 bases at V and 0 bases at J; junction bases unmatched: 16. CDR3 in amino acids: CASSLRGEFAGTSSYEQYF. CDR3 in DNA: TGTGCCAGCAGCTTGAGGGGGGAATTTGCCGGGACTAGCTCCTACGAGCAGTACTTC.

The table lists this clonotype with many counts. This chain joins TRBV7-9 and TRBJ2-1, with 10 positions matching TRBD2. J was trimmed by 6 bases and V by 2 bases; bases with no gene match: 4. Germline lookup yields CDR1 SEHNR and CDR2 FQNEAQ (reference sequence). The CDR3 is 15 amino acids. CDR3 sequence: CASSLPPSGGNEQFF. In DNA form, the CDR3 reads TGTGCCAGCAGCTTACCTCCTAGCGGGGGCAATGAGCAGTTCTTC.

In this sample, this clonotype turned up a few times. This chain links TRBV19 with TRBJ1-2; 9 positions agree with TRBD1. V was clipped by 7 bases and J by 3 bases; unmatched bases: 9. CDR1 and CDR2 (germline): LNHDA, SQIVND (reference sequence). This CDR3 comprises 15 residues. CDR3 sequence: CASKITGGADYGYTF. CDR3 coding DNA: TGTGCCAGTAAAATTACAGGGGGCGCAGACTATGGCTACACCTTC.

Many counts were recorded for this clonotype. The chain uses TRBV20-1 and TRBJ1-2; unclear D gene. The CDR3 spans 16 residues. Trimming took off 6 bases at V and 0 bases at J, with 20 bases between the two ends. CDR1 is DFQATT and CDR2 is SNEGSKA in the germline V gene (reference sequence). CDR3 residues: CSATTMAPRTNYGYTF. The CDR3 nucleotides are TGCAGTGCCACGACGATGGCACCGAGAACTAACTATGGCTACACCTTC.

CDR3 DNA sequence: TGTGCCAGCTCACCAAGGAGAGCCTACGAGCAGTACTTC. Protein: CASSPRRAYEQYF. The rearrangement uses TRBV18 and TRBJ2-7; D not resolved. Trimming removed 2 bases at V and 2 bases at J, with 7 bases between. Germline V lookup: CDR1 KGHSH, CDR2 LQKENI. The CDR3 spans 13 residues.

As regards this clonotype: Possible read error: a much larger clone is one base away. The chain links TRBV2 to TRBJ2-1, with 7 bases fitting TRBD1. The V gene end was trimmed by 7 bases and the J gene end by 10 bases; junction bases not matched to a gene: 25. This CDR3 has 18 residues. The germline V gene encodes CDR1 SNHLY and CDR2 FYNNEI. CDR3: CASIPTPYDRARGYEQFF. Here the CDR3 DNA reads TGTGCCAGCATCCCAACCCCTTACGACAGGGCGAGGGGGTACGAGCAGTTCTTC.

This clonotype was seen many times. The chain joins TRBV20-1 to TRBJ2-5; D may be TRBD2 (6 bases). CDR3 length equals 13 residues. Trimming pared 0 bases from V and 3 bases from J, leaving 8 bases between. The germline gives CDR1 DFQATT, CDR2 SNEGSKA (reference sequence). In DNA, the CDR3 is TGCAGTGCTAGAGATGGCGGGAAAGAGACCCAGTACTTC. Translated: CSARDGGKETQYF.

This clonotype was counted ten times or more. The genes are TRBV11-1 and TRBJ2-7, with 9 nucleotides matching TRBD1. Trimming at V came to 5 bases and at J to 4 bases, leaving 6 bases not matched to a gene. The germline CDR1 and CDR2 sequences are SGHAT and FQDESV (reference sequence). The CDR3 extends over 14 amino acids. CDR3 DNA sequence: TGTGCCAGCAGCCCCGGGACAGGGAAATACGAGCAGTACTTC. It translates to CASSPGTGKYEQYF.

There are many counts of this clonotype. The CDR3 DNA reads as TGTGCCAGCAGCTCAACCACTAGCGGAGGGACCTACGAGCAGTACTTC. As protein: CASSSTTSGGTYEQYF. The rearrangement links TRBV5-6 to TRBJ2-7; 8 nucleotides line up with TRBD2. Germline V gene data show CDR1 as SGHDT and CDR2 as YYEEEE. CDR3 length: 16 amino acids. V shed 3 bases, J shed 2 bases, and the junction held 10 bases outside the gene matches. The whole variable domain, filled in from reference TRBV5-6 and TRBJ2-7, reads DAGVTQSPTHLIKTRGQQVTLRCSPKSGHDTVSWYQQALGQGPQFIFQYYEEEERQRGNFPDRFSGHQFPNYSSELNVNALLLGDSALYLCASSSTTSGGTYEQYFGPGTRLTVT.

This clonotype was seen at least ten times. The chain's CDR3 is CASSHSRTSGRYNEQFF. For the CDR3, the DNA is TGTGCCAGCAGCCACTCCCGGACTAGCGGGCGGTACAATGAGCAGTTCTTC. The gene calls are TRBV7-2 and TRBJ2-1; 11 bases fit TRBD2. Germline-derived CDR1 and CDR2 are SGHTA and FQGNSA. The CDR3 is 17 residues long. The V gene end was trimmed by 5 bases and the J gene end by 4 bases; junction bases not matched to a gene: 10.

As for this clonotype: This may stem from a read error, because a much larger clone lies one nucleotide away. The rearrangement joins TRBV7-2 to TRBJ2-1, with TRBD2 identical over 15 bases. V lost 5 bases and J lost 8; bases outside the gene matches: 1. CDR1 and CDR2 from the germline V gene are SGHTA and FQGNSA. This CDR3 is built from 14 residues. The CDR3 DNA sequence: TGTGCCAGCAGCGGACTAGCGGGAGGGGATGAGCAGTTCTTC. Translation: CASSGLAGGDEQFF.

This clonotype appeared many times. The chain employs TRBV27 and TRBJ1-5, with TRBD1 identical over 7 bases. The junction had 4 bases not matched to a gene; V was cut back by 5 bases and J by 0 bases. Germline values: CDR1 MNHEY, CDR2 SMNVEV (reference sequence). This CDR3 is 15 amino acids long. The CDR3 region is CASSRDSFSNQPQHF. For the CDR3, the DNA is TGTGCCAGCAGTAGGGACAGCTTTAGCAATCAGCCCCAGCATTTT.

There are a few counts of this clonotype. Mismatch with germline at one junction end may stem from a read error. V is TRBV3-1 and J is TRBJ2-5; D may match TRBD1 or TRBD2 (5 bases each). The CDR3 is 11 residues long. Per the germline V gene, CDR1 is LGHDT and CDR2 is YNNKEL (reference sequence). The CDR3 loop reads CASSLGETPYF. The CDR3, as DNA: TGTGCCAGCAGCTTAGGGGAGACCCCGTACTTC.

On this clonotype itself: A much bigger clone sits one base away, suggesting this may be a read error. CDR3 coding DNA: TGTGCCAGCAGTGACTTTTACGAGCAGTTCTTC. It is translated as CASSDFYEQFF. The chain links TRBV6-1 to TRBJ2-1, with unresolved D. CDR1 and CDR2 (germline): MNHNS, SASEGT. The V end lost 3 bases, the J end lost 10 bases, and 7 bases lay between the germline ends. This CDR3 is built from 11 residues.

The table lists this clonotype with many counts. This chain joins TRBV7-8 and TRBJ2-7; D is perhaps TRBD2 (5 bases). This CDR3 is 14 amino acids long. Germline assignment: CDR1 SGHVS and CDR2 FQNEAQ. V lost 7 bases, J lost 5 bases, and 18 bases lay in between. The CDR3 DNA reads as TGTGCCAGCACCCCTTACGGGGAGCCGGACGAGCAGTACTTC. Residues: CASTPYGEPDEQYF.

Comment on this clonotype: No conserved phenylalanine or tryptophan is present at the end of the CDR3, so a read error is the likely explanation. V is TRBV5-5 and J is TRBJ2-7, with 11 bases lining up with TRBD2. Germline V gene lookup returns CDR1 SGHKS and CDR2 YYEKEE (reference sequence). The junction had 5 bases not matched to a gene; V was cut back by 4 bases and J by 2 bases. The CDR3 is 15 residues long. DNA for the CDR3: TGTGCCAGCAGCCCCGGACTAGCGGGTGCCTACGAGCAGTACCTC. Translation: CASSPGLAGAYEQYL.

This clonotype was recorded at least ten times. The chain joins TRBV3-1 to TRBJ1-3; no clear D. Per germline, CDR1 LGHDT and CDR2 YNNKEL (reference sequence). The ends were cut back, 4 bases at V and 4 bases at J, with 14 bases in the middle. This CDR3 is built from 15 residues. The CDR3 region is CASSRPDGEGNTIYF. The CDR3 DNA sequence: TGTGCCAGCAGCCGGCCCGACGGAGAGGGAAACACCATATATTTT.

This clonotype was found many times. The chain links TRBV30 to TRBJ2-2; D uncertain. The CDR3 spans 13 residues. Germline lookup yields CDR1 GTSNPN and CDR2 SVGIG (reference sequence). Trimming removed 3 bases from V and 3 bases from J, with 8 bases in between. CDR3 sequence reads: CAWRGFYTGELFF. The DNA for the CDR3 is TGTGCCTGGAGGGGATTTTACACCGGGGAGCTGTTTTTT.

In regard to this clonotype: This CDR3 is missing its conserved last phenylalanine or tryptophan, likely due to a read error. The CDR3 loop reads CASSQERAGETQYL. The CDR3 DNA is TGCGCCAGCAGCCAAGAGAGAGCGGGGGAGACCCAGTACCTC. The V call is TRBV4-1, the J call TRBJ2-5; TRBD2 agrees at 7 bases. CDR1 and CDR2 (germline): MGHRA, YSYEKL. With 0 bases clipped from V and 5 bases from J, the junction kept 3 bases outside the gene matches. CDR3 length: 14 amino acids.